One TCR beta chain is described in this entry. Its cognate antigen is unknown. Libraries were prepared by immunoSEQ multiplex PCR; TCRdb keeps only in-frame clonotypes and omits some of them. The sample includes 86,000 or so clones, approximately 90% of them seen just once. Germline V gene sequence: CDR1 SGHAT, CDR2 FQNNGV. The CDR3 is 15 residues long. The V and J ends lost 1 base and 1 base respectively, with 10 bases between them. The sample is drawn from a study of T cell responses to AZD1222 COVID-19 vaccine. Overall study results and limits: Compared with day 0, the breadth and depth of the Spike-specific TCR repertoire rose significantly after two doses of AZD1222. Spike-spanning, vaccine-associated CD4 TCRs were dominant at 160-218 and 743-854.

The specimen was peripheral blood, collected on day 0 of MenACWY control vaccination. The chain couples TRBV11-2 to TRBJ1-1; D remains unclear. The sequence came from an adult in good health. This CDR3 reads CASSLARTSNTEAFF. CDR3 coding DNA: TGTGCCAGCAGCTTAGCAAGGACTTCGAACACTGAAGCTTTCTTT.